The text below deals with one T cell receptor (beta chain). This sample was taken from a study of blood T cell repertoires in COVID-19. As originally analysed: Reference gene primers were amplified, and this amplification served to estimate nucleated cell counts. The repertoire was sequenced with immunoSEQ multiplex PCR; TCRdb's copy has only in-frame clones and lacks some. V and J calls and clone size are as listed in that table; D and trimming were resolved from the DNA. Altogether fewer than 350,000 clones are present, approximately 88% being singletons, with the ten largest covering approximately 9.3%. Trimming cost V 3 bases and J 0 bases, with 8 bases left between them. This CDR3 has 14 amino acids. Germline CDR1 ENHRY, CDR2 SYGVKD.

The sequence came from a man aged 25 to 45 with COVID-19, enrolled during active disease. The chain combines TRBV10-3 with TRBJ1-1; possible D gene TRBD1, 6 bases. The sample taken for sequencing was peripheral blood. CDR3 sequence (DNA): TGTGCCATCAGTGATGGACAGCTGAACACTGAAGCTTTCTTT. As protein: CAISDGQLNTEAFF.